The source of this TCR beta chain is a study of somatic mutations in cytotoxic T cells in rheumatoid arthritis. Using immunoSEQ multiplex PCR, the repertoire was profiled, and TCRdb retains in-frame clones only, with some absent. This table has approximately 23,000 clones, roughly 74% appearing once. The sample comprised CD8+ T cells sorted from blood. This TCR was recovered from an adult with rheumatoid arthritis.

Written as DNA, the CDR3 is TGTGCCAGCAGTGCCGGGACAGGGCGCTACGAGCAGTACTTC. Translating it yields CASSAGTGRYEQYF. The chain joins TRBV6-5 to TRBJ2-7, with TRBD1 matching over 9 bases. The V and J ends lost 5 bases and 3 bases, in that order; junction bases with no gene match: 5. The CDR3 extends over 14 amino acids. From germline, CDR1 is MNHEY and CDR2 SVGAGI.